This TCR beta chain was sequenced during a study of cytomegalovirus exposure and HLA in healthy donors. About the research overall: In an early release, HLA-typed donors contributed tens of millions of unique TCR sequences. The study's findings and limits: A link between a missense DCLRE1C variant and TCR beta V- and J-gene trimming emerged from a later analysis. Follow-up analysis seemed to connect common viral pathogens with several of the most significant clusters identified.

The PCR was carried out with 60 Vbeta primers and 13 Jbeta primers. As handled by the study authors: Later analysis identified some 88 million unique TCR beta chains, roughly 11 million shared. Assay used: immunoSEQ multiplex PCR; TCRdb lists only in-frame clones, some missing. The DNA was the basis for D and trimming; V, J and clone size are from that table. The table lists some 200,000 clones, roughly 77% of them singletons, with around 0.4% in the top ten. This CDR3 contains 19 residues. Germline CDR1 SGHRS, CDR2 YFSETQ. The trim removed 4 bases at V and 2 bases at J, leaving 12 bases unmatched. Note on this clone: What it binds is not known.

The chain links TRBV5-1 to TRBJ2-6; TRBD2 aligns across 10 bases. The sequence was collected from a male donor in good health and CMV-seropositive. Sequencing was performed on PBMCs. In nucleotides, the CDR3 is TGCGCCAGCAGCCCTAGCGGGAGTGGTTTGATGGCTGGGGCCAACGTCCTGACTTTC. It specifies CASSPSGSGLMAGANVLTF.